Presented here are 8 T cell receptor beta chains from one specimen sequenced in a study of spatial heterogeneity in lung cancer. Stated time point: sample taken at primary tumor resection. TCRdb redid the calling of the 5' RACE reads with MiXCR, one entry per CDR3 protein. The table records roughly 40,000 distinct CDR3 sequences, about 6.5% of them present only once. This material consisted of PBMCs, taken at surgery. The receptors here all came from a female donor with early-stage non-small cell lung cancer.

A note on this clonotype: With a much larger clone just one base away, this may be a read error. In this CDR3 the conserved last residue, phenylalanine or tryptophan, is missing, so a read error is likely. The chain joins TRBV6-5 to TRBJ2-7; either TRBD1 or TRBD2 may supply D (5 bases each). This CDR3 has 12 residues. V lost 6 bases and J lost 5, with 11 bases in between. Germline-derived CDR1 and CDR2 are MNHEY and SVGAGI. For the CDR3, the DNA is TGTGCCAGCAGGGTACGGGACCACGAGCAGTACTCC. This translates into CASRVRDHEQYS.

This clonotype has a count of ten or more. The chain joins TRBV12-3 or TRBV12-4 to TRBJ2-1, with 9 bases fitting TRBD1. This CDR3 has 13 amino acids. Losses at the gene ends were 5 bases for V and 6 bases for J; bases not matched to a gene: 2. CDR3 sequence: CASSRTGANEQFF. The CDR3 DNA follows: TGTGCCAGCAGTAGGACAGGGGCCAATGAGCAGTTCTTC.

In the case of this clonotype: An end of the junction does not agree with germline; a read error may underlie this. The gene calls are TRBV7-9 and TRBJ1-2, with TRBD1 matching over 8 bases. The germline V gene has CDR1 SEHNR and CDR2 FQNEAQ (reference sequence). This CDR3 is built from 13 residues. Here the CDR3 DNA reads TGTGCCAGCAGCTTAGGGACAGGGTATGGCCACACCTTC. As protein: CASSLGTGYGHTF. The full variable domain, completed using reference TRBV7-9 and TRBJ1-2, is DTGVSQNPRHKITKRGQNVTFRCDPISEHNRLYWYRQTLGQGPEFLTYFQNEAQLEKSRLLSDRFSAERPKGSFSTLEIQRTEQGDSAMYLCASSLGTGYGHTFGSGTRLTVV.

In its sample, this clonotype was seen many times. This chain joins TRBV7-3 and TRBJ2-1, with D unclear. The CDR3 runs to 15 residues. The germline CDR1 and CDR2 sequences are SGHTA and FQGTGA. Trimming removed 2 bases from V and 5 bases from J, with 13 bases in between. CDR3 sequence (DNA): TGTGCCAGCAGCTTAGGTCGCTTAGCTCACAATGAGCAGTTCTTC. Its protein product is CASSLGRLAHNEQFF.

Remarks on this clonotype: This may stem from a read error, because a much larger clone lies one nucleotide away. This sequence joins TRBV6-5 and TRBJ1-1; 8 nucleotides match TRBD1. The V gene end was trimmed by 6 bases and the J gene end by 1 base; junction bases not matched to a gene: 4. Per the germline V gene, CDR1 is MNHEY and CDR2 is SVGAGI. The CDR3 runs to 14 residues. The CDR3 here is CASSPGTGNTEAFF. Here the CDR3 DNA reads TGTGCCAGCAGCCCCGGGACAGGGAACACTGAAGCTTTCTTT.

This clonotype occurred many times. This sequence joins TRBV6-2 or TRBV6-3 and TRBJ2-1; D gene ambiguous. Germline V gene sequence: CDR1 MNHEY, CDR2 SVGEGT. V lost 2 bases, J lost 2 bases, and 10 bases lay in between. CDR3 length: 15 residues. CDR3: CASSYRHFTYNEQFF. The DNA of the CDR3 is TGTGCCAGCAGTTACAGACACTTTACCTACAATGAGCAGTTCTTC.

The V call is TRBV7-9, the J call TRBJ2-7, with D perhaps assigned TRBD1 or TRBD2 (5 bases each). The germline CDR1 and CDR2 sequences are SEHNR and FQNEAQ (reference sequence). This CDR3 has 15 residues. Trimming left V 1 base short and J 5 bases short, with 15 bases between. The chain's CDR3 is CASSLGATRGDEQYF. In DNA form, the CDR3 reads TGTGCCAGCAGCTTAGGGGCGACCCGAGGGGACGAGCAGTACTTC.

This clonotype was counted at least ten times. V usage is TRBV5-1 and J usage is TRBJ2-3; possible D gene TRBD1, 6 bases. The CDR3 is made up of 12 amino acids. Germline V gene sequence: CDR1 SGHRS, CDR2 YFSETQ. V was shortened by 3 bases and J by 6 bases, with 8 bases between the two germline ends. CDR3 residues: CASSSRGDTQYF. The CDR3 DNA is TGCGCCAGCAGCTCGAGGGGGGATACGCAGTATTTT.